This TCR beta chain was sequenced in a study of control samples from healthy donors and cancer patients. The assay was immunoSEQ multiplex PCR, and TCRdb's table has in-frame clones only and misses some. This sample has roughly 130,000 clones, with approximately 94% found just once. V shed 0 bases and J shed 1 base, with 6 bases lying between them. The V gene's germline CDR1 is LNHDA and CDR2 SQIVND (reference sequence). The CDR3 has 14 amino acids. Sequencing was carried out using blood. The chain employs TRBV19 and TRBJ1-1; no clear D gene. This clonotype was obtained from a man under 40 in good health. DNA of the CDR3: TGTGCCAGTAGTATAGATGCGGGGAACACTGAAGCTTTCTTT. Residues: CASSIDAGNTEAFF. Based on the CDR3 plus reference TRBV19 and TRBJ1-1, the full variable domain is DGGITQSPKYLFRKEGQNVTLSCEQNLNHDAMYWYRQDPGQGLRLIYYSQIVNDFQKGDIAEGYSVSREKKESFPLTVTSAQKNPTAFYLCASSIDAGNTEAFFGQGTRLTVV.